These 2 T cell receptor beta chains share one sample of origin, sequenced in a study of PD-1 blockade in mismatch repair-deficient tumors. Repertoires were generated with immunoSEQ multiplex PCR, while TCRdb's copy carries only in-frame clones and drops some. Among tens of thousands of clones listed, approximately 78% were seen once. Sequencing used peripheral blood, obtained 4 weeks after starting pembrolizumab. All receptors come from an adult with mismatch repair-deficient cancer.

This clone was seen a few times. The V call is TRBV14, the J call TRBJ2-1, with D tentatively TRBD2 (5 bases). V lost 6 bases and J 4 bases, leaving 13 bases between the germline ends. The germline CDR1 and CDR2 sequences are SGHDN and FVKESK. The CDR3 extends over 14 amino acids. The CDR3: CASSLGGPYNEQFF. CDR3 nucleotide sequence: TGTGCCAGCAGTCTAGGAGGCCCTTACAATGAGCAGTTCTTC.

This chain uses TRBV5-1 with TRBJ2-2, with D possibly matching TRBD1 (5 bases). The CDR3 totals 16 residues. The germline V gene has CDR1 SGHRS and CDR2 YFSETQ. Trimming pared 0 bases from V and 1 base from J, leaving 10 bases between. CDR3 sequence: CASSLEDRLNTGELFF. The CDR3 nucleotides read TGCGCCAGCAGCTTGGAAGACAGATTGAACACCGGGGAGCTGTTTTTT.